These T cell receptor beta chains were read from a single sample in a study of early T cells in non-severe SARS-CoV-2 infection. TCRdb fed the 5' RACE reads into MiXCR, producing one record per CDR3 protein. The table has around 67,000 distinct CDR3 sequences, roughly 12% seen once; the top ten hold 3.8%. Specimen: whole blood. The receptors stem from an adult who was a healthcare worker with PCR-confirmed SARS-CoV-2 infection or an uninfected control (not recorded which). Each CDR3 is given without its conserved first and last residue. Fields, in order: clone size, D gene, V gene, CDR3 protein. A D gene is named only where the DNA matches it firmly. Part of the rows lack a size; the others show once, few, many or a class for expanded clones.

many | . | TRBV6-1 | ASSWDSSPYEQY
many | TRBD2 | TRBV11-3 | ASSLGGSGKTQY
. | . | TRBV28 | ASTSRGQGTGELF
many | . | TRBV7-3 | ASSSDASTGELF
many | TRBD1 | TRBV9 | ASSGDSMNTEAF
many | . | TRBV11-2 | ASSLVLPGWSSSYEQY
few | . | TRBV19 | ASSMREYTEAF
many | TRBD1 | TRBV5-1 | ASSLGDSSYNEQF
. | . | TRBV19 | ASSIGQKETQY
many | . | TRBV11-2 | ASSPRRGETQY
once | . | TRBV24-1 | ATSDFGQLINQPQH
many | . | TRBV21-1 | ASMRPGRGFYEQY
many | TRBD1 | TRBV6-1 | ASSELKGALQPQH
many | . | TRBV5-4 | ASTPQYGNEQF
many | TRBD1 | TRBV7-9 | ASSPLDRDTEAF
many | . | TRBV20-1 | SAEEGRATGELF
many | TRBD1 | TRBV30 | AWRTGIYGYT
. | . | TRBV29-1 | SVGRRGNGDEQY
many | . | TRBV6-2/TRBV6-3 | ASSYDSTYYEQY
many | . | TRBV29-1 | SVDSTGSNGYT
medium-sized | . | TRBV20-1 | SARDGGDSLLQY
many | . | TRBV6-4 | ASSGTATDTQY
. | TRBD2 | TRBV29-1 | SVDALAGITDTQY
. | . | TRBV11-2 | ASSSHRDPGNTIY
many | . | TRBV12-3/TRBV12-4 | ASSSPREQF
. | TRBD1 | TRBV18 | ASSPRDRPPKAF
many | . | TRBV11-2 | ASSTPRALAYQETQY
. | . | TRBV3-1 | ASSQVTGIAGELF
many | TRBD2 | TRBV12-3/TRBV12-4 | ASSLGSGGAYEQY
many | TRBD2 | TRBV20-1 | SLQGGRAYNEQF
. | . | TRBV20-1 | SAKGTTDTQY
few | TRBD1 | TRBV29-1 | SVPPSGTGDYGYT
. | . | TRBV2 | ASSEGAGSYYGYT
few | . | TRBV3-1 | ASSQGTSYYNSPLH
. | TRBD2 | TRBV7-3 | ASSLRSGGLRTELF
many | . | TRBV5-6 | ASSSAGTGIVTQY
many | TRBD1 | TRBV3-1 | ASSRVHGQGTGELF
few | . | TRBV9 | ASSVGRVSAVGNTIY
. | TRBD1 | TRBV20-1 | SAPTGTGGRVEQY
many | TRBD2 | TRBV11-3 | ASKYSGSSYNEQF
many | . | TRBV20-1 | SARTERGVLGTEAF
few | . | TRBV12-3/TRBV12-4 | ASTQRTGPQNTEAF
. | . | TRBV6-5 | ASSYSGRSTDTQY
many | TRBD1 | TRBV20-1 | SATDDRGPSYEQY
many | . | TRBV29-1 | SVDSGAGTQY
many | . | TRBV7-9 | ASSPGDRENNEQF
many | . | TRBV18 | ASSPSGPGHPNYEQY
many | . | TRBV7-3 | ASSLLSSVPTDTQY
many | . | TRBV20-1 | SAEKRGMNTEAF
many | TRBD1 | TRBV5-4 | ASSSGQGPSHYGYT